This is a list of T cell receptor beta chains from one sample in a study of human T cells and chemical hapten exposure. TCRdb re-derived calls from the RACE reads in MiXCR, one entry per CDR3 protein. The table records 60,000 to 90,000 distinct CDR3 sequences, about 8.6% of them present only once. The sample consisted of whole blood. The receptors derive from a female donor in good health. Some clones in this sample may be carry-over from other donors' samples. The CDR3 runs from the conserved cysteine through the conserved F or W. The order of the fields is CDR3 length, J gene, clone size, V gene, D gene, CDR3 protein, CDR3 DNA. A D gene is named only where the DNA matches it firmly. Part of the rows lack a size; the others show once, few, many or a class for expanded clones.

CDR3 length: 18
J gene: TRBJ1-2
clone size: few
V gene: TRBV6-1
D gene: TRBD1
CDR3 protein: CASSPPTGQGAPNYGYTF
CDR3 DNA: TGTGCCAGCAGCCCGCCAACGGGACAGGGGGCCCCTAACTATGGCTACACCTTC

CDR3 length: 15
J gene: TRBJ2-3
clone size: .
V gene: TRBV24-1
D gene: .
CDR3 protein: CATSVVAGRTDTQYF
CDR3 DNA: TGTGCCACCAGTGTGGTTGCGGGGCGCACAGATACGCAGTATTTT

CDR3 length: 13
J gene: TRBJ1-5
clone size: few
V gene: TRBV28
D gene: .
CDR3 protein: CASIQGRRQPQHF
CDR3 DNA: TGTGCCAGCATACAGGGACGAAGGCAGCCCCAGCATTTT

CDR3 length: 16
J gene: TRBJ1-1
clone size: .
V gene: TRBV10-3
D gene: TRBD1
CDR3 protein: CAISDTDRPGGTEAFF
CDR3 DNA: TGTGCCATCAGTGACACGGACAGACCAGGGGGCACTGAAGCTTTCTTT

CDR3 length: 15
J gene: TRBJ1-2
clone size: few
V gene: TRBV18
D gene: .
CDR3 protein: CASSPPSEANYGYTF
CDR3 DNA: TGTGCCAGCTCACCACCATCAGAGGCTAACTATGGCTACACCTTC

CDR3 length: 17
J gene: TRBJ2-7
clone size: .
V gene: TRBV27
D gene: TRBD2
CDR3 protein: CASSPLGLARGVSEQYF
CDR3 DNA: TGTGCCAGCAGCCCACTCGGACTAGCGAGGGGGGTATCCGAGCAGTACTTC

CDR3 length: 15
J gene: TRBJ1-6
clone size: .
V gene: TRBV7-9
D gene: .
CDR3 protein: CASSPGTGDNSPLHF
CDR3 DNA: TGTGCCAGCAGCCCCGGGACCGGAGATAATTCACCCCTCCACTTT

CDR3 length: 14
J gene: TRBJ1-1
clone size: few
V gene: TRBV7-9
D gene: .
CDR3 protein: CASSSADPNTEAFF
CDR3 DNA: TGTGCCAGCAGCTCTGCAGATCCGAACACTGAAGCTTTCTTT

CDR3 length: 11
J gene: TRBJ1-2
clone size: many
V gene: TRBV2
D gene: .
CDR3 protein: CASRREYGYTF
CDR3 DNA: TGTGCCAGCAGGAGGGAGTATGGCTACACCTTC

CDR3 length: 14
J gene: TRBJ1-1
clone size: .
V gene: TRBV18
D gene: .
CDR3 protein: CASSRDLTGGEAFF
CDR3 DNA: TGTGCCAGCTCAAGGGACCTTACCGGAGGTGAAGCTTTCTTT

CDR3 length: 14
J gene: TRBJ1-1
clone size: many
V gene: TRBV6-5
D gene: .
CDR3 protein: CASSPGTRAAEAFF
CDR3 DNA: TGTGCCAGCAGTCCCGGGACAAGGGCGGCTGAAGCTTTCTTT

CDR3 length: 13
J gene: TRBJ1-5
clone size: many
V gene: TRBV2
D gene: TRBD1
CDR3 protein: CASSGTGDQPQHF
CDR3 DNA: TGTGCCAGCAGCGGGACAGGTGATCAGCCCCAGCATTTT

CDR3 length: 16
J gene: TRBJ2-1
clone size: .
V gene: TRBV27
D gene: .
CDR3 protein: CASSTPRGGSYNEQFF
CDR3 DNA: TGTGCCAGCAGTACACCCCGAGGGGGATCGTACAATGAGCAGTTCTTC

CDR3 length: 13
J gene: TRBJ2-7
clone size: .
V gene: TRBV12-3/TRBV12-4
D gene: .
CDR3 protein: CASRTGGTYEQYF
CDR3 DNA: TGTGCCAGTCGGACGGGGGGCACCTACGAGCAGTACTTC

CDR3 length: 14
J gene: TRBJ1-1
clone size: .
V gene: TRBV28
D gene: .
CDR3 protein: CASSIEGPNTEAFF
CDR3 DNA: TGTGCCAGCAGTATCGAGGGGCCGAACACTGAAGCTTTCTTT

CDR3 length: 15
J gene: TRBJ1-5
clone size: few
V gene: TRBV27
D gene: .
CDR3 protein: CASSLLRAPNQPQHF
CDR3 DNA: TGTGCCAGCAGTTTATTAAGGGCTCCCAATCAGCCCCAGCATTTT

CDR3 length: 15
J gene: TRBJ1-1
clone size: many
V gene: TRBV4-2
D gene: .
CDR3 protein: CASSHEDSTGTEAFF
CDR3 DNA: TGTGCCAGCAGCCACGAGGACAGTACGGGCACTGAAGCTTTCTTT

CDR3 length: 13
J gene: TRBJ2-3
clone size: .
V gene: TRBV18
D gene: .
CDR3 protein: CASSPSITDTQYF
CDR3 DNA: TGTGCCAGCTCACCATCTATCACAGATACGCAGTATTTT

CDR3 length: 15
J gene: TRBJ2-3
clone size: many
V gene: TRBV2
D gene: TRBD2
CDR3 protein: CATISGKISTDTQYF
CDR3 DNA: TGTGCCACCATTAGCGGGAAGATAAGCACAGATACGCAGTATTTT

CDR3 length: 16
J gene: TRBJ2-1
clone size: many
V gene: TRBV7-2
D gene: .
CDR3 protein: CASSSRTNPSYNEQFF
CDR3 DNA: TGTGCCAGCAGCTCCCGGACCAATCCCTCCTACAATGAGCAGTTCTTC

CDR3 length: 12
J gene: TRBJ2-7
clone size: many
V gene: TRBV12-5
D gene: .
CDR3 protein: CASGLIGSEQYF
CDR3 DNA: TGTGCTAGTGGTTTAATCGGGTCCGAGCAGTACTTC

CDR3 length: 17
J gene: TRBJ2-5
clone size: .
V gene: TRBV19
D gene: TRBD2
CDR3 protein: CASSSFAGTSDQETQYF
CDR3 DNA: TGTGCCAGTAGTTCGTTTGCCGGGACTAGCGATCAAGAGACCCAGTACTTC

CDR3 length: 13
J gene: TRBJ2-7
clone size: .
V gene: TRBV5-1
D gene: .
CDR3 protein: CASSLAAAYEQYF
CDR3 DNA: TGCGCCAGCAGCTTGGCGGCAGCTTACGAGCAGTACTTC

CDR3 length: 15
J gene: TRBJ2-3
clone size: .
V gene: TRBV5-4
D gene: TRBD1
CDR3 protein: CASSLLQGAEDTQYF
CDR3 DNA: TGTGCCAGCAGCTTGCTACAGGGGGCAGAAGATACGCAGTATTTT

CDR3 length: 14
J gene: TRBJ2-1
clone size: .
V gene: TRBV5-4
D gene: TRBD2
CDR3 protein: CASSLGWGGNEQFF
CDR3 DNA: TGTGCCAGCAGCTTAGGTTGGGGGGGAAATGAGCAGTTCTTC

CDR3 length: 15
J gene: TRBJ2-7
clone size: many
V gene: TRBV18
D gene: .
CDR3 protein: CASSPPTGRSYEQYF
CDR3 DNA: TGTGCCAGCTCACCACCGACGGGACGGTCCTACGAGCAGTACTTC

CDR3 length: 16
J gene: TRBJ2-4
clone size: .
V gene: TRBV21-1
D gene: .
CDR3 protein: CASSKGGELAKNIQYF
CDR3 DNA: TGTGCCAGCAGCAAAGGGGGCGAACTAGCCAAAAACATTCAGTACTTC

CDR3 length: 16
J gene: TRBJ2-7
clone size: .
V gene: TRBV15
D gene: .
CDR3 protein: CATSSRRRGDFYEQYF
CDR3 DNA: TGTGCCACCAGCAGTCGTCGGCGCGGGGACTTCTACGAGCAGTACTTC

CDR3 length: 14
J gene: TRBJ1-1
clone size: .
V gene: TRBV9
D gene: .
CDR3 protein: CASSVGYDNTEAFF
CDR3 DNA: TGTGCCAGCAGCGTAGGTTACGACAACACTGAAGCTTTCTTT

CDR3 length: 13
J gene: TRBJ1-1
clone size: .
V gene: TRBV12-3/TRBV12-4
D gene: .
CDR3 protein: CASNKEGNTEAFF
CDR3 DNA: TGTGCCAGCAATAAGGAGGGGAACACTGAAGCTTTCTTT

CDR3 length: 13
J gene: TRBJ2-7
clone size: .
V gene: TRBV27
D gene: .
CDR3 protein: CASSPGQAYAQYF
CDR3 DNA: TGTGCCAGCAGCCCGGGACAAGCCTACGCGCAGTACTTC

CDR3 length: 13
J gene: TRBJ2-3
clone size: few
V gene: TRBV7-9
D gene: .
CDR3 protein: CAARTGGADTQYF
CDR3 DNA: TGTGCCGCTAGGACTGGAGGCGCAGATACGCAGTATTTT

CDR3 length: 19
J gene: TRBJ2-3
clone size: few
V gene: TRBV6-2/TRBV6-3
D gene: TRBD2
CDR3 protein: CASSYSSASGGAGTDTQYF
CDR3 DNA: TGTGCCAGCAGTTACTCTTCGGCTAGCGGGGGGGCTGGCACAGATACGCAGTATTTT

CDR3 length: 14
J gene: TRBJ1-1
clone size: few
V gene: TRBV12-3/TRBV12-4
D gene: .
CDR3 protein: CASSPGWPNTEAFF
CDR3 DNA: TGTGCCAGCAGCCCCGGATGGCCGAACACTGAAGCTTTCTTT

CDR3 length: 15
J gene: TRBJ2-1
clone size: .
V gene: TRBV5-1
D gene: TRBD2
CDR3 protein: CASSARGGGSHEQFF
CDR3 DNA: TGCGCCAGCAGCGCACGGGGGGGCGGGTCACATGAGCAGTTCTTC

CDR3 length: 14
J gene: TRBJ1-1
clone size: .
V gene: TRBV5-4
D gene: .
CDR3 protein: CASSLDLGVTEAFF
CDR3 DNA: TGTGCCAGCAGCTTGGATTTGGGCGTGACTGAAGCTTTCTTT

CDR3 length: 15
J gene: TRBJ1-6
clone size: many
V gene: TRBV6-6
D gene: TRBD1
CDR3 protein: CASRADRPGDSPLHF
CDR3 DNA: TGTGCCAGCAGAGCGGACAGGCCGGGTGATTCACCCCTCCACTTT

CDR3 length: 14
J gene: TRBJ2-7
clone size: many
V gene: TRBV12-3/TRBV12-4
D gene: .
CDR3 protein: CASSFRGHGDEQYF
CDR3 DNA: TGTGCCAGCAGTTTCCGGGGCCATGGGGACGAGCAGTACTTC

CDR3 length: 17
J gene: TRBJ1-1
clone size: .
V gene: TRBV12-3/TRBV12-4
D gene: .
CDR3 protein: CASSPDTGFPLGTEAFF
CDR3 DNA: TGTGCCAGCAGTCCCGATACAGGGTTTCCCTTGGGGACTGAAGCTTTCTTT

CDR3 length: 16
J gene: TRBJ1-1
clone size: .
V gene: TRBV5-1
D gene: TRBD1
CDR3 protein: CASSLGQGARGTEAFF
CDR3 DNA: TGCGCCAGCAGCTTGGGACAGGGGGCGCGGGGCACTGAAGCTTTCTTT

CDR3 length: 13
J gene: TRBJ1-5
clone size: few
V gene: TRBV30
D gene: .
CDR3 protein: CAWSRQVNQPQHF
CDR3 DNA: TGTGCCTGGAGTAGGCAGGTGAATCAGCCCCAGCATTTT

CDR3 length: 16
J gene: TRBJ1-5
clone size: .
V gene: TRBV12-3/TRBV12-4
D gene: .
CDR3 protein: CASSLSRGVRDQPQHF
CDR3 DNA: TGTGCCAGCAGTTTATCTCGGGGGGTCAGGGATCAGCCCCAGCATTTT